This entry is about one T cell receptor beta chain. Its antigen is unknown. The CDR3 contains 13 residues. Per the germline V gene, CDR1 is DFQATT and CDR2 is SNEGSKA (reference sequence). UMI-labeled 5' RACE yielded the TRB cDNA libraries. After re-calling the 5' RACE reads, TCRdb lists one entry per CDR3 protein, DNA absent. The sample features nearly 90,000 distinct CDR3 sequences, with roughly 0.8% in its top ten. The sample originates from a study of CXCR3-negative and CXCR3-positive naive CD8 T cells. Overall study findings and caveats: CXCR3-positive naive cells had more hydrophobic TRB CDR3s than CXCR3-negative naive cells.

The sequence came from a human donor in good health. Some clones in this sample may be carry-over from other donors' samples. The chain couples TRBV20-1 to TRBJ1-1; the TCRdb D gene call, TRBD1, has no DNA to confirm it. The sequenced sample consisted of naive CXCR3+ CD8+ T cells from blood. Described subset: CD45RO-CCR7+CD27+CD95- naive CD8+ T cells expressing CXCR3 (TNR3+). The CDR3 sequence is CSPRALGGTEAFF.